This TCR beta chain was sequenced for a study of shared clonotypes between healthy human individuals. The CDR3 spans 17 residues. Germline loops: CDR1 PRHDT, CDR2 FYEKMQ (reference sequence). J lost 2 bases, V lost 4 bases, and 8 bases had no gene match. This clone was counted once. Clones were read by immunoSEQ multiplex PCR, and TCRdb kept only the in-frame ones, dropping some. The top ten hold roughly 1% of the sample, which has under 2,000,000 clones, less than 95% seen once. It was CD45RO-negative cells, positively selected for CCR7, that made up naive CD8 cells, with terminally differentiated effector memory CD45RA+ cells excluded.

The material sequenced was naive CD8+ T cells sorted from blood. This receptor was obtained from a man between 18 and 35 years old in good health. The chain links TRBV13 to TRBJ2-7; 13 bases are shared with TRBD2. In DNA form, the CDR3 reads TGTGCCAGCAGCTCCACACTAGCGGGAGGGACGACCTACGAGCAGTACTTC. It translates to CASSSTLAGGTTYEQYF.